Listed here are 30 T cell receptor beta chains from one sample, sequenced in a study of CD8+ T cells in alopecia areata. Extracted RNA was reverse transcribed, and the resulting cDNA served as sequencing template. The table came from immunoSEQ multiplex PCR; TCRdb's copy has only in-frame clones and leaves some out. The sample has some 150,000 clones, less than 75% seen once. The specimen sequenced was CD8+ T cells sorted from blood. The receptor source for this set is a human donor in good health.

The chain employs TRBV27 and TRBJ1-4, with a tentative D call TRBD1 (5 bases). CDR1 and CDR2 from the germline V gene are MNHEY and SMNVEV (reference sequence). The CDR3 consists of 15 residues. V lost 6 bases to trimming and J lost 5 bases, with 16 bases between them. CDR3 coding DNA: TGTGCCAGCAGCCCTGACAGTACACCGAATGAAAAACTGTTTTTT. Its translation is CASSPDSTPNEKLFF.

The chain links TRBV30 to TRBJ2-7; D is unclear. The length of the CDR3 is 13 residues. The germline V gene encodes CDR1 GTSNPN and CDR2 SVGIG (reference sequence). V was pared by 0 bases and J by 3 bases, with 9 bases between. The CDR3 spells CAWSVDNRYEQYF. The CDR3 DNA reads TGTGCCTGGAGTGTCGACAACCGCTACGAGCAGTACTTC.

CDR3 amino acids: CASSSPGVYEQYF. DNA of the CDR3: TGTGCCAGCAGCTCCCCCGGCGTCTACGAGCAGTACTTC. The rearrangement joins TRBV7-9 to TRBJ2-7, with D unclear. V lost 4 bases to trimming and J lost 3 bases, with 10 bases between them. CDR1 is SEHNR, CDR2 FQNEAQ, per germline (reference sequence). The CDR3 covers 13 residues.

The rearrangement joins TRBV6-5 to TRBJ1-1, with D possibly TRBD1 on 5 matching bases. With 2 bases removed from V and 11 bases from J, the gap between germline ends came to 15 bases. CDR3 length equals 13 residues. Looked up from germline, CDR1 is MNHEY and CDR2 is SVGAGI. CDR3 DNA sequence: TGTGCCAGCAGTTACGGGTCAGGGCATAAGGCTTTCTTT. Translated, it gives CASSYGSGHKAFF.

This chain uses TRBV7-9 with TRBJ2-7; 7 bases map to TRBD1. This CDR3 has 16 residues. V trimming: 0 bases; J trimming: 0 bases; junction bases outside the gene matches: 5. Germline assignment: CDR1 SEHNR and CDR2 FQNEAQ (reference sequence). The CDR3 protein is CASSLAVGQSSYEQYF. The CDR3 coding sequence is TGTGCCAGCAGCTTAGCGGTGGGACAGAGCTCCTACGAGCAGTACTTC.

This chain uses TRBV2 with TRBJ2-3, with D unclear. Germline values: CDR1 SNHLY, CDR2 FYNNEI. The CDR3 covers 11 residues. Trimming removed 3 bases from V and 7 bases from J, with 5 bases in between. CDR3 in DNA: TGTGCCAGCAGTGAGAGGTATACGCAGTATTTT. It specifies CASSERYTQYF.

The V call is TRBV29-1, the J call TRBJ1-2; no clear D. Germline CDR1 SQVTM, CDR2 ANQGSEA. This CDR3 comprises 12 residues. V dropped 2 bases and J dropped 8 bases, with 12 bases sitting between them. The CDR3 loop is CSVESGLGGYTF. The CDR3, as DNA: TGCAGCGTTGAATCCGGACTGGGGGGCTACACCTTC.

In its sample, this clone was seen a few times. This chain uses TRBV10-3 with TRBJ2-7; D not certain. CDR3 length equals 13 residues. In germline, CDR1 is ENHRY, CDR2 SYGVKD. V lost 0 bases and J 4 bases, leaving 7 bases between the germline ends. The CDR3 DNA is TGTGCCATCAGTGAGTCGCAGAAATACGAGCAGTACTTC. Its translation is CAISESQKYEQYF.

Comment on this clone: In the same sample, other DNA sequences code for this CDR3. This rearrangement joins TRBV11-2 to TRBJ2-1; D is unclear. Per germline, CDR1 SGHAT and CDR2 FQNNGV. V was cut by 1 base and J by 6 bases, with 1 base left in between. The CDR3 contains 11 residues. The CDR3 is CASSLANEQFF. Here the CDR3 DNA reads TGTGCCAGCAGCTTAGCCAATGAGCAGTTCTTC.

The chain combines TRBV6-5 with TRBJ1-1; no clear D gene. CDR3 size: 13 residues. V lost 7 bases and J 1 base, leaving 10 bases between the germline ends. CDR1 is MNHEY and CDR2 is SVGAGI in the germline V gene. This CDR3 reads CASNPSGNTEAFF. For the CDR3, the DNA is TGTGCCAGCAATCCCTCCGGGAACACTGAAGCTTTCTTT.

This clone was detected only a few times. The rearrangement links TRBV5-1 to TRBJ2-7; D is ambiguous. Trimming removed 4 bases at V and 0 bases at J, with 14 bases between. The V gene's germline CDR1 is SGHRS and CDR2 YFSETQ. The CDR3 loop spans 15 amino acids. The CDR3 region is CASSTVGQNSYEQYF. The CDR3 DNA sequence: TGCGCCAGCAGCACGGTGGGTCAGAACTCCTACGAGCAGTACTTC.

V usage is TRBV2 and J usage is TRBJ2-1; D remains unclear. Germline V gene lookup returns CDR1 SNHLY and CDR2 FYNNEI. Trimming left V 4 bases short and J 6 bases short, with 10 bases between. CDR3 length: 13 residues. The CDR3, as DNA: TGTGCCAGCAGTGGGGGTATTAGCAATGAGCAGTTCTTC. Translating gives CASSGGISNEQFF.

Only a few counts were recorded for this clone. This rearrangement joins TRBV28 to TRBJ2-3; D is possibly TRBD1 or TRBD2 (6 bases each). Trimming pared 6 bases from V and 2 bases from J, leaving 15 bases between. Germline assignment: CDR1 MDHEN and CDR2 SYDVKM. The CDR3 contains 15 residues. CDR3 amino acids: CASSLAGHLTDTQYF. For the CDR3, the DNA is TGTGCCAGCAGCTTGGCGGGACACCTCACAGATACGCAGTATTTT.

V gene TRBV9 combines with J gene TRBJ2-3; the match to TRBD2 covers 8 bases. The V segment lost 3 bases and the J segment 8 bases; nucleotides outside the gene matches: 14. There are 16 residues in the CDR3. Germline V gene data show CDR1 as SGDLS and CDR2 as YYNGEE. The CDR3 DNA is TGTGCCAGCAGCGAGCGGGGGAAGGGACCCGGGGCTACGCAGTATTTT. Protein: CASSERGKGPGATQYF. Full variable domain (rest looked up from reference TRBV9 and TRBJ2-3): DSGVTQTPKHLITATGQRVTLRCSPRSGDLSVYWYQQSLDQGLQFLIQYYNGEERAKGNILERFSAQQFPDLHSELNLSSLELGDSALYFCASSERGKGPGATQYFGPGTRLTVL.

The rearrangement uses TRBV7-2 and TRBJ2-3; perhaps TRBD1 as D (6 bases). The CDR3 runs to 15 residues. The V gene lost 3 bases and the J gene lost 0 bases, with 10 bases spanning the gap. CDR1 is SGHTA and CDR2 is FQGNSA in the germline V gene. The CDR3 bases are TGTGCCAGCAGCTTCCGGGACACCAGCACAGATACGCAGTATTTT. Protein: CASSFRDTSTDTQYF.

CDR3 DNA: TGTGCCATCAGTGATCAGTCAACCACCTCCTACGAGCAGTACTTC. Protein product: CAISDQSTTSYEQYF. V is TRBV10-3 and J is TRBJ2-7; D is ambiguous. The CDR3 runs to 15 residues. V was cut by 3 bases and J by 0 bases, with 12 bases left in between. Germline-derived CDR1 and CDR2 are ENHRY and SYGVKD.

V is TRBV27 and J is TRBJ1-5; TRBD1 matches 7 bases. The V gene end was trimmed by 7 bases and the J gene end by 6 bases; junction bases not matched to a gene: 9. The CDR3 spans 14 residues. Germline V gene lookup returns CDR1 MNHEY and CDR2 SMNVEV (reference sequence). CDR3 sequence reads: CASKAGGSRQPQHF. CDR3 coding DNA: TGTGCCAGCAAGGCAGGGGGAAGTCGTCAGCCCCAGCATTTT.

This clone was picked up a small number of times. This rearrangement joins TRBV29-1 to TRBJ2-7; TRBD1 matches at 8 bases. CDR1 and CDR2 from the germline V gene are SQVTM and ANQGSEA. The trim removed 3 bases at V and 0 bases at J, leaving 7 bases unmatched. The CDR3 has 15 residues. The chain's CDR3 is CSVDSRTGSSYEQYF. CDR3 bases: TGCAGCGTTGATAGTCGGACAGGGAGCTCCTACGAGCAGTACTTC.

The chain combines TRBV6-5 with TRBJ1-3; D gene uncertain. The ends were cut back, 5 bases at V and 2 bases at J, with 13 bases in the middle. This CDR3 has 15 residues. The germline gives CDR1 MNHEY, CDR2 SVGAGI. Written as DNA, the CDR3 is TGTGCCAGCAGTCAGTATGATGTCCCTGGAAACACCATATATTTT. Translation gives CASSQYDVPGNTIYF.

The gene calls are TRBV7-9 and TRBJ2-7; D is uncertain. The germline V and J ends were trimmed by 5 bases and 4 bases, with 9 bases remaining between them. The germline V gene encodes CDR1 SEHNR and CDR2 FQNEAQ (reference sequence). CDR3 size: 12 residues. The DNA for the CDR3 is TGTGCCAGCAGCAAACTGATTTACGAGCAGTACTTC. Translating it yields CASSKLIYEQYF.

The chain recombines TRBV30 with TRBJ1-4, with D unclear. V dropped 0 bases and J dropped 8 bases, with 16 bases sitting between them. CDR1 and CDR2 from the germline V gene are GTSNPN and SVGIG (reference sequence). The CDR3 is 15 residues long. The CDR3 spells CAWSVADRAREKLFF. CDR3 bases: TGTGCCTGGAGTGTAGCCGACCGGGCAAGAGAAAAACTGTTTTTT.

The chain recombines TRBV25-1 with TRBJ2-1, with 12 bases lining up with TRBD1. CDR1 MGHDK and CDR2 SYGVNS come from the germline V gene. Trimming took 2 bases from V and 8 from J; bases not matched to a gene: 10. CDR3 length equals 17 residues. CDR3 coding DNA: TGTGCCAGCAGTGAACGGGCTCCGGGACAGGGGGCAGATGAGCAGTTCTTC. Translating it yields CASSERAPGQGADEQFF.

In this sample, this clone turned up a few times. CDR3: CASSHPTGDVETQYF. The CDR3, as DNA: TGTGCCAGCAGCCACCCGACAGGTGACGTAGAGACCCAGTACTTC. The chain carries TRBV7-9 and TRBJ2-5; tentative D call: TRBD1 (6 bases). This CDR3 has 15 residues. V was clipped by 5 bases and J by 4 bases, with 17 bases between them. Germline CDR1 SEHNR, CDR2 FQNEAQ (reference sequence).

A few counts support this clone. The chain links TRBV29-1 to TRBJ2-1; no firm D call. The CDR3 sequence is 15 residues long. Deletions cut 4 bases from V and 6 bases from J, with 19 bases between. Germline V gene lookup returns CDR1 SQVTM and CDR2 ANQGSEA. For the CDR3, the DNA is TGCAGCGTTGTATCCCTTTCTCTAGGGCGCAATGAGCAGTTCTTC. As protein: CSVVSLSLGRNEQFF.

The chain combines TRBV27 with TRBJ2-4; TRBD2 is a possible D gene (5 bases). The CDR3 totals 15 residues. Per the germline V gene, CDR1 is MNHEY and CDR2 is SMNVEV (reference sequence). Trimming pared 7 bases from V and 0 bases from J, leaving 13 bases between. As DNA, the CDR3 is TGTGCCAGCAACACTTACGAGGGAGCCAAAAACATTCAGTACTTC. This codes for CASNTYEGAKNIQYF.

This chain connects TRBV15 to TRBJ2-1; the match to TRBD2 covers 8 bases. The V and J ends lost 8 bases and 7 bases, in that order; junction bases with no gene match: 10. Germline V gene lookup returns CDR1 LNHNV and CDR2 YYDKDF (reference sequence). The CDR3 runs 14 residues. CDR3 bases: TGTGCCACCCGAAATAGCGGGAATAGGAATGAGCAGTTCTTC. It specifies CATRNSGNRNEQFF. Together with reference TRBV15 and TRBJ2-1, the CDR3 gives the full variable domain: DAMVIQNPRYQVTQFGKPVTLSCSQTLNHNVMYWYQQKSSQAPKLLFHYYDKDFNNEADTPDNFQSRRPNTSFCFLDIRSPGLGDTAMYLCATRNSGNRNEQFFGPGTRLTVL.

The chain combines TRBV13 with TRBJ1-2; D might be TRBD1 (6 bases). Per the germline V gene, CDR1 is PRHDT and CDR2 is FYEKMQ (reference sequence). There are 16 residues in the CDR3. V lost 5 bases and J lost 3, with 19 bases in between. Here the CDR3 DNA reads TGTGCCAGCAGCCTGGGGCGAAGGGGGTTGGACTATGGCTACACCTTC. This gives the protein CASSLGRRGLDYGYTF.

V and J are TRBV5-1 and TRBJ2-7; D is possibly TRBD2 (5 bases). The CDR3 has 12 residues. The germline V and J ends were trimmed by 4 bases and 7 bases, with 12 bases remaining between them. Germline V lookup: CDR1 SGHRS, CDR2 YFSETQ. The CDR3 protein is CASSPSGWEQYF. CDR3 DNA sequence: TGCGCCAGCAGCCCCTCGGGATGGGAGCAGTACTTC.

This clone came up many times. The CDR3 sequence is CASKIQGSINEQFF. The CDR3, as DNA: TGCGCCAGCAAAATTCAGGGGAGCATCAATGAGCAGTTCTTC. The chain carries TRBV5-1 and TRBJ2-1; tentative D call: TRBD1 (6 bases). The CDR3 runs 14 residues. V lost 6 bases to trimming and J lost 6 bases, with 16 bases between them. CDR1 is SGHRS, CDR2 YFSETQ, per germline.

The chain's CDR3 is CASSVWASGYEQYF. CDR3 sequence (DNA): TGTGCCAGCAGCGTATGGGCTAGCGGGTACGAGCAGTACTTC. This chain joins TRBV9 and TRBJ2-7, with TRBD2 matching over 8 bases. The CDR3 runs to 14 residues. The V segment lost 1 base and the J segment 4 bases; nucleotides outside the gene matches: 4. Germline V gives CDR1 SGDLS, CDR2 YYNGEE.